These T cell receptor beta chains were read from a single sample in a study of cytomegalovirus exposure and HLA in healthy donors. Produced via immunoSEQ multiplex PCR; TCRdb's table is partial and in-frame only. There are 200,000 to 250,000 clones in the sample; about 80% occur only once, and around 1.4% lies in the top ten. Sequences were obtained from PBMCs. These receptors came from a girl aged 5-17 years in good health and CMV-seronegative. CDR3s include the opening cysteine and the closing phenylalanine or tryptophan. A D gene is named only where the DNA matches it firmly. Part of the rows lack a size; the others show once, few, many or a class for expanded clones.

D gene	clone size	V gene	J gene	CDR3 protein
-	-	TRBV28	TRBJ1-3	CASSFAVSSGNTIYF
-	-	TRBV6-1	TRBJ1-6	CASSDRYSLNSPLHF
-	-	TRBV4-2	TRBJ1-6	CASTQNPSGSGRSYNSPLHF
-	-	TRBV4-2	TRBJ1-1	CASSQDEDPGGDEAFF
-	-	TRBV19	TRBJ1-3	CASSPGGSGNTIYF
TRBD2	-	TRBV2	TRBJ2-3	CASKTSGGTDTQYF
-	few	TRBV5-1	TRBJ1-1	CASRLTVTPAEAFF
-	-	TRBV30	TRBJ2-4	CAWSVGGAGKNIQYF
-	-	TRBV21-1	TRBJ2-4	CASSEGPGGGRGGDIQYF
TRBD1	few	TRBV2	TRBJ1-6	CASRSQGLRSPLHF
-	-	TRBV28	TRBJ1-1	CASSPFLGEVNTEAFF
-	-	TRBV27	TRBJ1-1	CASSLSVAAEAFF
-	-	TRBV6-6	TRBJ1-4	CASSGDSPTNEKLFF
-	-	TRBV30	TRBJ1-3	CAWSPFGNTIYF
TRBD1	-	TRBV19	TRBJ2-5	CASRKTGGVETQYF
-	-	TRBV6-1	TRBJ2-1	CASIKIRVKDNEQFF
TRBD1	-	TRBV11-1	TRBJ2-2	CASSQTRTGGGGELFF
-	few	TRBV6-6	TRBJ2-7	CASSLGGVPYEQYF
-	-	TRBV5-6	TRBJ2-7	CASSSPYLYEQYF
-	-	TRBV30	TRBJ1-1	CAWSRGGGGMNTEAFF
-	-	TRBV6-1	TRBJ2-6	CASSKARSGANVLTF
TRBD2	once	TRBV9	TRBJ2-3	CASSMRLADTQYF
-	few	TRBV10-3	TRBJ1-2	CAIRVSGVNYGYTF
-	-	TRBV10-2	TRBJ2-5	CASSERRGFGTETQYF
-	many	TRBV7-6	TRBJ1-1	CASSLAQGAGEAFF
TRBD1	-	TRBV19	TRBJ1-3	CASSSTGSSGNTIYF
TRBD1	-	TRBV7-9	TRBJ2-5	CASSSPGTGVKETQYF
TRBD1	-	TRBV5-1	TRBJ1-5	CASSLGDRYQPQHF
TRBD1	-	TRBV11-2	TRBJ1-1	CASSLDPATGRRNTEAFF
TRBD1	-	TRBV29-1	-	CSVTRGQGPYEQYF
-	-	TRBV30	TRBJ2-7	CAWSVQGYEQYF
-	-	TRBV28	-	CASSSGVSEQYF
-	few	TRBV7-6	TRBJ2-1	CASSLWGVEQFF
TRBD2	-	TRBV29-1	TRBJ2-3	CSFTSGRATDTQYF
TRBD1	-	TRBV6-5	TRBJ2-7	CASSKGQGTYEQYF
TRBD2	few	TRBV5-1	TRBJ2-7	CASSLTSGGAGRGEQYF
-	-	TRBV7-2	TRBJ1-5	CASSISRHSNQPQHF
TRBD2	once	TRBV7-3	TRBJ2-3	CASSPGAGGAIDTQYF
-	few	TRBV5-4	TRBJ2-5	CASGGAVQETQYF
TRBD2	-	TRBV6-5	TRBJ2-7	CASRGGGVYEQYF
-	-	TRBV30	TRBJ1-1	CASELHNRNTEAFF
-	few	TRBV18	TRBJ2-3	CASSPLVDTQYF
-	-	TRBV18	TRBJ2-3	CASSPAGADTQYF
TRBD1	few	TRBV2	TRBJ2-1	CASSKGQGELDEQFF
TRBD2	-	TRBV2	TRBJ2-7	CATTGGGSYEQYF
-	-	TRBV19	TRBJ2-3	CASRDAGANTDTQYF